The rows below give T cell receptor beta chains drawn from one sample of a study of CD8+CD57+ T cells in acquired aplastic anemia. From the reads, TCRdb called clonotypes with MiXCR, one entry per CDR3 protein. The data contain 90,000 to 150,000 distinct CDR3 sequences, under 60% of them singletons. Source material: sorted CD4+, CD8+, or CD8+CD57+ T cells (not recorded which) from PBMCs. Every receptor here comes from a human donor with aplastic anemia. Both conserved end residues are part of each CDR3.

v_call	cdr3_aa
TRBV7-9	CASSRDGLTGELFF
TRBV20-1	CSAKRGPYEQYF
TRBV2	CASRDNANTEAFF
TRBV2	CARGLAGYNEQFF
TRBV20-1	CSAGRDHDTQYF
TRBV7-9	CASSRREEAQYF
TRBV19	CASSTYPRGREGYTF
TRBV7-9	CASSVEDPYGYTF
TRBV11-2	CASSTLRGKGAYEQYF
TRBV7-6	CASSPDSTYEQYF
TRBV19	CASSMWRVDEQFF
TRBV20-1	CSARDSGTTAGELFF
TRBV19	CASGLAGGLSDTQYF
TRBV19	CASSMDASNNQPQHF
TRBV29-1	CSVQTGGRYEQYF
TRBV24-1	CATSEGGELFF
TRBV6-1	CARSPAGGYIEAFF
TRBV20-1	CSARDGRDGNTIYF
TRBV7-8	CASSRFSYNQETQYF
TRBV19	CASSMVVEPQHF
TRBV19	CASSTTVAYEQYF
TRBV5-6	CASSQGQGTNGYTF
TRBV19	CASSKEYSNQPQHF
TRBV25-1	CASSEGLAVHNEQFF
TRBV9	CASSASGQGDEQYF
TRBV29-1	CSVPGTSSSYEQYF
TRBV7-7	CASSSGTGTDSYEQYF
TRBV29-1	CSVEGGEQSGYEQYF
TRBV5-5	CASSLDPQPLYGYTF
TRBV29-1	CSLDPSGGMGDEQFF
TRBV10-2	CASSELQGDDQPQHF
TRBV5-1	CASSLLAGSTDTQYF
TRBV20-1	CSARDEGERGTDTQYF
TRBV9	CASSWTTNEQFF
TRBV12-3/TRBV12-4	CASSPSTWTYEQYF
TRBV7-8	CASSRREDTEAFF
TRBV20-1	CSARDQAGGGVRVEREQFF
TRBV7-8	CASSLGTAGNTIYF
TRBV29-1	CSVAGTVGAYEQYF
TRBV19	CASTDSGEQYF
TRBV6-5	CASSYGPVADTQYF
TRBV2	CASDHSGRARYEQFF